The next 19 T cell receptor beta chains were all read from a single sample in a study of T-cell memory formation after mild COVID-19. Each CDR3 protein gets one entry after TCRdb re-called the 5' RACE reads with MiXCR. The table lists about 390,000 distinct CDR3 sequences, approximately 15% of them singletons. What was sequenced was PBMCs or a T cell subset sorted from them (not recorded which). These receptors were obtained from a man aged 18-30 years who had mild COVID-19 (a few samples of this study predate the infection). Cell type and time point are not known.

This clonotype has just a few counts. The chain has TRBV18 and TRBJ2-7; D is undetermined. Trimming cost V 3 bases and J 5 bases, with 14 bases left between them. Per the germline V gene, CDR1 is KGHSH and CDR2 is LQKENI. The CDR3 covers 14 residues. The CDR3 protein is CASSPPAGTHEQYF. Written as DNA, the CDR3 is TGTGCCAGCTCACCCCCTGCCGGAACCCACGAGCAGTACTTC. The full variable domain, its missing parts supplied by reference TRBV18 and TRBJ2-7, is NAGVMQNPRHLVRRRGQEARLRCSPMKGHSHVYWYRQLPEEGLKFMVYLQKENIIDESGMPKERFSAEFPKEGPSILRIQQVVRGDSAAYFCASSPPAGTHEQYFGPGTRLTVT.

V gene TRBV24-1 combines with J gene TRBJ1-5; the D gene is possibly TRBD1 (6 bases). The V and J ends lost 9 bases and 4 bases respectively, with 15 bases between them. CDR3 length equals 14 residues. The V gene's germline CDR1 is KGHDR and CDR2 SFDVKD. The CDR3 loop reads CATPRGRRNQPQHF. CDR3 DNA sequence: TGTGCCACCCCGCGGGGGCGGAGAAATCAGCCCCAGCATTTT.

This clonotype was picked up a small number of times. The V gene is TRBV20-1, the J gene TRBJ1-5; 8 bases are a match to TRBD1. Germline CDR1 reads DFQATT; CDR2 reads SNEGSKA (reference sequence). The trim removed 3 bases at V and 7 bases at J, leaving 5 bases unmatched. CDR3 length equals 13 residues. This CDR3 is CSARDREGQPQHF. The CDR3 nucleotides read TGCAGTGCTAGGGACAGGGAAGGGCAGCCCCAGCATTTT.

The V and J genes are TRBV7-6 and TRBJ2-7; either TRBD1 or TRBD2 may fit D (8 bases each). The CDR3 spans 15 residues. Germline V gene sequence: CDR1 SGHVS, CDR2 FNYEAQ. Trimming took 5 bases from V and 4 from J, leaving 18 bases between them. The DNA of the CDR3 is TGTGCCAGCAGCCCGGGGGGGACAGGTTATTACGAGCAGTACTTC. Translated, it gives CASSPGGTGYYEQYF.

V gene TRBV6-5 combines with J gene TRBJ1-5; D remains ambiguous. Trimming removed 3 bases at V and 7 bases at J, with 13 bases between. Looked up from germline, CDR1 is MNHEY and CDR2 is SVGAGI. The CDR3 has 14 amino acids. CDR3 sequence (DNA): TGTGCCAGCAGTTATGGCGGGGATGGCCAGCCCCAGCATTTT. This encodes CASSYGGDGQPQHF.

The chain has TRBV20-1 and TRBJ1-4; TRBD1 matches 9 bases. CDR3 length: 15 amino acids. Trimming cost V 4 bases and J 8 bases; bases outside gene matches: 11. Germline V gene data show CDR1 as DFQATT and CDR2 as SNEGSKA (reference sequence). In nucleotides, the CDR3 is TGCAGTGCTACCCCGGGGGACAGGGCGGGGGAAAAACTGTTTTTT. It encodes CSATPGDRAGEKLFF.

The chain is built from TRBV4-3 and TRBJ2-3; TRBD1 aligns across 7 bases. V lost 0 bases to trimming and J lost 3 bases; unmatched junction nucleotides: 6. The CDR3 has 16 amino acids. Germline CDR1 LGHNA, CDR2 YSLEER. CDR3 in amino acids: CASSQDPEGATDTQYF. In DNA, the CDR3 is TGCGCCAGCAGCCAAGATCCTGAGGGGGCTACAGATACGCAGTATTTT.

The rearrangement links TRBV4-1 to TRBJ1-6, with 7 nucleotides matching TRBD1. CDR3 length: 18 amino acids. The V segment lost 1 base and the J segment 8 bases; nucleotides outside the gene matches: 14. The V gene's germline CDR1 is MGHRA and CDR2 YSYEKL. DNA of the CDR3: TGCGCCAGCAGCCAAGGCCTCTCGGGACAGAAGGCGGATTCACCCCTCCACTTT. Translated, it gives CASSQGLSGQKADSPLHF.

V gene TRBV27 combines with J gene TRBJ2-5; D is uncertain. The V gene's germline CDR1 is MNHEY and CDR2 SMNVEV (reference sequence). The CDR3 has 15 amino acids. V was trimmed by 3 bases and J by 1 base, leaving 12 bases between them. The CDR3 protein is CASSFIPPGQETQYF. The DNA for the CDR3 is TGTGCCAGCAGTTTTATCCCCCCGGGCCAAGAGACCCAGTACTTC.

The chain employs TRBV7-2 and TRBJ2-7; 8 nucleotides match TRBD2. The CDR3 covers 13 residues. V trimming: 1 base; J trimming: 6 bases; junction bases outside the gene matches: 2. CDR1 is SGHTA, CDR2 FQGNSA, per germline. In DNA form, the CDR3 reads TGTGCCAGCAGCTTAGATCGGGGGGGCGAGCAGTACGTC. Protein sequence: CASSLDRGGEQYV.

The chain couples TRBV20-1 to TRBJ2-7, with a tentative D call TRBD2 (6 bases). V lost 6 bases, J lost 4 bases, and 19 bases lay in between. CDR1 and CDR2 from the germline V gene are DFQATT and SNEGSKA (reference sequence). This CDR3 is 14 amino acids long. This CDR3 is CSATRTDHRYEQYV. The CDR3 DNA sequence: TGCAGTGCGACTAGGACCGACCACCGATACGAGCAGTACGTC.

Only a few counts were recorded for this clonotype. V gene TRBV7-2 combines with J gene TRBJ1-1; 7 bases are a match to TRBD1. Germline assignment: CDR1 SGHTA and CDR2 FQGNSA. The CDR3 is 14 amino acids. After removal of 2 bases from V and 5 bases from J, the junction contained 5 bases not matched to a gene. The CDR3 is CASSLRDRGTEAFF. CDR3 coding DNA: TGTGCCAGCAGCTTAAGGGACAGAGGAACTGAAGCTTTCTTT.

This clonotype was counted a few times. The CDR3 DNA is TGTGCCAGCAGTTACTCGTGGGACCCCACAGATACGCAGTATTTT. Protein: CASSYSWDPTDTQYF. This chain links TRBV6-5 with TRBJ2-3; the D gene could be TRBD1 or TRBD2 (5 bases each). Germline loops: CDR1 MNHEY, CDR2 SVGAGI. V lost 0 bases and J 2 bases, leaving 9 bases between the germline ends. The CDR3 extends over 15 amino acids.

There are a few counts of this clonotype. The chain uses TRBV7-9 and TRBJ2-7, with 8 bases lining up with TRBD1. V shed 5 bases and J 6 bases; nucleotides not matched to a gene: 6. From germline, CDR1 is SEHNR and CDR2 FQNEAQ (reference sequence). The CDR3 runs 13 residues. The CDR3 region has the DNA TGTGCCAGCAGCCCCCAGGGGGCGTTCGAGCAGTACGTC. Its translation: CASSPQGAFEQYV.

The chain recombines TRBV4-2 with TRBJ2-7; D unresolved. The CDR3 length is 14 residues. The V end was cut by 0 bases, the J end by 6 bases, with 12 bases between. Germline loops: CDR1 LGHNA, CDR2 YNFKEQ. The CDR3 here is CASSQEYPGAEQYV. CDR3 DNA sequence: TGTGCCAGCAGCCAAGAATACCCAGGCGCCGAGCAGTACGTC.

This rearrangement joins TRBV7-2 to TRBJ2-1; D possibly corresponds to TRBD2 (5 bases). Looked up from germline, CDR1 is SGHTA and CDR2 is FQGNSA. The CDR3 has 13 residues. Trimming cost V 1 base and J 7 bases, with 8 bases left between them. The DNA of the CDR3 is TGTGCCAGCAGCTTAGGGACTTTGAATGAGCAGTTCTTC. Translated, it gives CASSLGTLNEQFF.

This clonotype was observed many times. This chain joins TRBV11-2 and TRBJ2-7, with D possibly TRBD1 on 6 matching bases. CDR1 and CDR2 (germline): SGHAT, FQNNGV. V was trimmed by 2 bases and J by 4 bases, leaving 12 bases between them. CDR3 length: 14 amino acids. CDR3 sequence (DNA): TGTGCCAGCAGCTTAACACAGGGTCATTACGAGCAGTACTTC. Translated, it gives CASSLTQGHYEQYF.

The chain uses TRBV7-9 and TRBJ2-3, with TRBD1 matching over 9 bases. Trimming at V came to 5 bases and at J to 0 bases, leaving 6 bases not matched to a gene. The CDR3 consists of 16 residues. Looked up from germline, CDR1 is SEHNR and CDR2 is FQNEAQ (reference sequence). CDR3 sequence: CASSPDRGASTDTQYF. CDR3 DNA: TGTGCCAGCAGCCCGGACAGGGGTGCTAGCACAGATACGCAGTATTTT.

This clonotype was seen only a few times. CDR3 protein: CSARVAGGYNEQFF. The CDR3 nucleotides are TGCAGTGCTAGAGTCGCGGGGGGCTACAATGAGCAGTTCTTC. This rearrangement joins TRBV20-1 to TRBJ2-1; 8 bases map to TRBD2. The CDR3 spans 14 residues. CDR1 is DFQATT and CDR2 is SNEGSKA in the germline V gene (reference sequence). Trimming cost V 1 base and J 3 bases; bases outside gene matches: 2.